This entry lists 6 T cell receptor beta chains sequenced from one sample in a study of cytomegalovirus exposure and HLA in healthy donors. PCR involved 60 Vbeta and 13 Jbeta primers. The protocol was immunoSEQ multiplex PCR, while the TCRdb copy is restricted to in-frame clones and leaves out a portion. This table holds some 150,000 clones, approximately 79% found once. Material: PBMCs. The receptors originated from a female donor in good health and CMV-seronegative.

The chain uses TRBV28 and TRBJ2-1, with 10 bases aligning to TRBD1. J gave up 3 bases and V 7 bases, and 6 bases lay outside the gene matches. The CDR3 is made up of 15 amino acids. The V gene's germline CDR1 is MDHEN and CDR2 SYDVKM. CDR3 bases: TGTGCCAGCACTCTTCGGGACAGGGGCTACAATGAGCAGTTCTTC. Encoded protein: CASTLRDRGYNEQFF. The variable domain in full, completed from reference TRBV28 and TRBJ2-1, reads DVKVTQSSRYLVKRTGEKVFLECVQDMDHENMFWYRQDPGLGLRLIYFSYDVKMKEKGDIPEGYSVSREKKERFSLILESASTNQTSMYLCASTLRDRGYNEQFFGPGTRLTVL.

The chain recombines TRBV5-6 with TRBJ1-1, with D perhaps matching TRBD1 (5 bases). Germline values: CDR1 SGHDT, CDR2 YYEEEE. Trimming removed 0 bases from V and 6 bases from J, with 9 bases in between. The CDR3 spans 13 residues. CDR3 amino acids: CASSLALTAEAFF. The DNA for the CDR3 is TGTGCCAGCAGCTTGGCCTTGACAGCTGAAGCTTTCTTT.

This chain uses TRBV7-3 with TRBJ1-1, with 7 bases that match TRBD1. This CDR3 region has 13 residues. Germline CDR1 SGHTA, CDR2 FQGTGA. V was clipped by 4 bases and J by 4 bases; unmatched bases: 3. The CDR3 bases are TGTGCCAGCAGCTACAGGGGTACCACTGAAGCTTTCTTT. Its protein product is CASSYRGTTEAFF.

The chain joins TRBV6-1 to TRBJ1-3; the D is unclear. This CDR3 has 12 residues. Germline CDR1 MNHNS, CDR2 SASEGT. The V end lost 6 bases, the J end lost 4 bases, and 7 bases lay between the germline ends. CDR3 amino acids: CASSPEGNTIYF. CDR3 nucleotides: TGTGCCAGCAGCCCGGAGGGAAACACCATATATTTT.

The rearrangement joins TRBV6-5 to TRBJ2-7; 7 bases fit TRBD2. This CDR3 contains 15 residues. CDR1 is MNHEY and CDR2 is SVGAGI in the germline V gene. V shed 2 bases and J 6 bases; nucleotides not matched to a gene: 10. CDR3 region: CASSYQTRSGAEQYF. The CDR3 DNA reads as TGTGCCAGCAGTTACCAGACTAGAAGCGGGGCCGAGCAGTACTTC.

The chain carries TRBV15 and TRBJ2-1, with D possibly matching TRBD2 (5 bases). The ends were cut back, 5 bases at V and 12 bases at J, with 17 bases in the middle. Per the germline V gene, CDR1 is LNHNV and CDR2 is YYDKDF (reference sequence). The CDR3 totals 13 residues. In nucleotides, the CDR3 is TGTGCCACCAGCGCTATTACGGACTTTAGGCAGTTCTTC. It specifies CATSAITDFRQFF.